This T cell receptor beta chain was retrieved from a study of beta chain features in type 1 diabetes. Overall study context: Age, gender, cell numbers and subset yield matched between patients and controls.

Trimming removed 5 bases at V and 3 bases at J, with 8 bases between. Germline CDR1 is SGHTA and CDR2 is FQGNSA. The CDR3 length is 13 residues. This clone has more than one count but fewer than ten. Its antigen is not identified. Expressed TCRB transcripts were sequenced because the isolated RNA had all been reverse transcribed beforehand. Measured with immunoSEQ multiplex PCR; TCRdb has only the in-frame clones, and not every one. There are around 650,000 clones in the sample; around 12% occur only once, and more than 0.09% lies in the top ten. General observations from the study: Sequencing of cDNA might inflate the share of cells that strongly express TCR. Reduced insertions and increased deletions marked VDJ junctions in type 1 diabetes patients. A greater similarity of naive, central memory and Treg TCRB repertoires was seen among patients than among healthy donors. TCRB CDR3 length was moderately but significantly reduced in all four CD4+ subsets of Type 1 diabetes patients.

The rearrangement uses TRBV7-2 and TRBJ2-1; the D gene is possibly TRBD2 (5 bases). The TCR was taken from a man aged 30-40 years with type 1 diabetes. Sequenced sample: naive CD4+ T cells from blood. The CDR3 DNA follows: TGTGCCAGCAGCCCCGGGGACTACAATGAGCAGTTCTTC. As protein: CASSPGDYNEQFF. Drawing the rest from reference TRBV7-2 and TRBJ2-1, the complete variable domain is GAGVSQSPSNKVTEKGKDVELRCDPISGHTALYWYRQSLGQGLEFLIYFQGNSAPDKSGLPSDRFSAERTGGSVSTLTIQRTQQEDSAVYLCASSPGDYNEQFFGPGTRLTVL.